This T cell receptor beta chain was sequenced for a study of blood T cell repertoires in COVID-19. Study as a whole: Researchers got acute and convalescent COVID-19 samples from the United States, Italy and Spain. Sources were T cells, B-cell-depleted T cells, or PBMCs; the material itself was cDNA or gDNA.

Germline V gene sequence: CDR1 MGHRA, CDR2 YSYEKL. V lost 1 base, J lost 0 bases, and 22 bases lay in between. The CDR3 loop spans 21 amino acids. Measured with immunoSEQ multiplex PCR; TCRdb has only the in-frame clones, and not every one. Of about 200,000 clones in the sample, around 90% were seen once. Only one count was recorded for this clone. The clonotype originates from a man between 45 and 60 years old with acute or convalescent COVID-19. The chain joins TRBV4-1 to TRBJ1-6; D might be TRBD1 (5 bases). Sequences were obtained from peripheral blood. This CDR3 is CASSQAYIYRSNSSYNSPLHF. Written as DNA, the CDR3 is TGCGCCAGCAGCCAAGCCTATATTTACAGGTCGAACAGCTCCTATAATTCACCCCTCCACTTT.